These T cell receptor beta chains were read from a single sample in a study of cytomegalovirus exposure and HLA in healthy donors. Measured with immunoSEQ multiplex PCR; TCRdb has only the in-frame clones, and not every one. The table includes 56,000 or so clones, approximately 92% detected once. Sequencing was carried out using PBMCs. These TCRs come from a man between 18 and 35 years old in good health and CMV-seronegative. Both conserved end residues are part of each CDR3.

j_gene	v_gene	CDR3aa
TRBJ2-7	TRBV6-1	CASSPGGALTYEQYF
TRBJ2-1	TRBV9	CASSVARTSVYNEQFF
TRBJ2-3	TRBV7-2	CASSPRTSGSTDTQYF
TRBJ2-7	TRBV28	CASRDRPSYEQYF
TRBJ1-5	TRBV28	CASSLLTGRTQNQPQHF
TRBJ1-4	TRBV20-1	CSAAGGELFF
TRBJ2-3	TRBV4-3	CASSPRTSSADTQYF
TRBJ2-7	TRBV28	CASSSGASGDYEQYF
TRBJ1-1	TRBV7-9	CASSATKRQGEAFF
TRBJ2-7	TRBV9	CASSVGSLRYEQYF
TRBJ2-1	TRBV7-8	CASSLVPTANEQFF
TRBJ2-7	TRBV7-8	CASSSPLGTGASHEQYF
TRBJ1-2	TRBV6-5	CASSSHQQGKYGYTF
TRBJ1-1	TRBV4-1	CASSQHTPRNTEAFF
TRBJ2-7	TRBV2	CASSEAGVSDEQYF
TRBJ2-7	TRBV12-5	CASGPTGGNEQYF